Following are 7 T cell receptor beta chains from one sample sequenced in a study of identical twins. TCRdb analysed the 5' RACE reads with MiXCR anew, one entry per CDR3 protein. This table has around 450,000 distinct CDR3 sequences, 14% appearing once. A further study also used this sample, focusing on yellow fever vaccine responses in identical twins.

What was sequenced was CD4+ T cells sorted from blood. The receptors shown here come from a woman between 18 and 29 years old in good health.

This clonotype was counted between two and nine times. The chain is built from TRBV7-9 and TRBJ2-7, with 8 bases matching TRBD1. CDR1 SEHNR and CDR2 FQNEAQ come from the germline V gene (reference sequence). V dropped 5 bases and J dropped 6; count of bases not matched to a gene: 9. The CDR3 runs 14 residues. CDR3 residues: CASSKQDRASEQYF. The CDR3 DNA sequence: TGTGCCAGCAGCAAACAGGACAGGGCGTCCGAGCAGTACTTC.

The rearrangement uses TRBV20-1 and TRBJ2-7; 13 nucleotides agree with TRBD2. This CDR3 is built from 15 residues. V was clipped by 2 bases and J by 3 bases; unmatched bases: 4. CDR1 is DFQATT, CDR2 SNEGSKA, per germline (reference sequence). The chain's CDR3 is CSARKGTSGDYEQYF. CDR3 nucleotide sequence: TGCAGTGCTAGAAAAGGGACTAGCGGGGACTACGAGCAGTACTTC.

This clonotype was counted between two and nine times. The rearrangement uses TRBV20-1 and TRBJ2-2; D possibly uses TRBD1 or TRBD2 (5 bases each). The V gene lost 0 bases and the J gene lost 2 bases, with 19 bases spanning the gap. Germline V gene lookup returns CDR1 DFQATT and CDR2 SNEGSKA (reference sequence). The CDR3 length is 18 residues. CDR3 region: CSAREDLGVLENTGELFF. CDR3 nucleotides: TGCAGTGCTAGAGAGGACCTGGGGGTACTAGAAAACACCGGGGAGCTGTTTTTT.

This clonotype occurred a few times. The chain joins TRBV7-9 to TRBJ2-1, with TRBD2 identical over 8 bases. V dropped 1 base and J dropped 7; count of bases not matched to a gene: 9. The CDR3 has 16 amino acids. Germline-derived CDR1 and CDR2 are SEHNR and FQNEAQ (reference sequence). CDR3 in amino acids: CASSLGSGSLLNEQFF. For the CDR3, the DNA is TGTGCCAGCAGCTTAGGGAGCGGGAGTCTTCTAAATGAGCAGTTCTTC.

The genes are TRBV7-2 and TRBJ2-3, with 8 bases aligning to TRBD1. The germline CDR1 and CDR2 sequences are SGHTA and FQGNSA. This CDR3 spans 15 amino acids. The V gene end was trimmed by 5 bases and the J gene end by 6 bases; junction bases not matched to a gene: 10. The CDR3 DNA sequence: TGTGCCAGCAGCATCCAGGGGGCTAAGTCTGATACGCAGTATTTT. It translates to CASSIQGAKSDTQYF.

This clonotype was picked up a small number of times. The chain has TRBV5-8 and TRBJ1-5; no reliable D call. This CDR3 region has 16 residues. Between the trimmed V and J ends, which lost 0 bases and 2 bases, there was a span of 12 bases. Germline V gives CDR1 SGHTS, CDR2 YDEGEE. This CDR3 reads CASSLVFGLGNQPQHF. The CDR3 DNA reads as TGTGCCAGCAGCTTGGTTTTCGGTCTTGGCAATCAGCCCCAGCATTTT. Combining the CDR3 with reference TRBV5-8 and TRBJ1-5 gives the whole variable domain EAGVTQSPTHLIKTRGQQATLRCSPISGHTSVYWYQQALGLGLQFLLWYDEGEERNRGNFPPRFSGRQFPNYSSELNVNALELEDSALYLCASSLVFGLGNQPQHFGDGTRLSIL.

The CDR3 here is CASSVDPAGGPQETQYF. The CDR3 DNA follows: TGTGCCAGCAGCGTAGATCCAGCGGGGGGGCCCCAAGAGACCCAGTACTTC. The genes are TRBV9 and TRBJ2-5, with 10 bases lining up with TRBD2. From germline, CDR1 is SGDLS and CDR2 YYNGEE. This CDR3 is 17 amino acids long. The trim removed 0 bases at V and 1 base at J, leaving 6 bases unmatched.